This TCR beta chain was identified during a study of blood T cell repertoires in COVID-19. Across the study: The United States, Italy and Spain supplied acute and convalescent COVID-19 samples.

Per the study methods: Researchers report that nucleated cell counts were estimated from reference gene primer amplification. Sequencing used immunoSEQ multiplex PCR; TCRdb keeps in-frame clones, though not all of them. The D gene and trimming were derived from the DNA, and the V and J assignments and clone size from that table. This table has approximately 280,000 clones, around nine tenths appearing once. The TCR comes from a woman under 30 who had recovered from COVID-19. Sequenced: PBMCs or T cells enriched from blood (not recorded which).

The CDR3 loop reads CASSGTSGRAFNEQFF. The CDR3 DNA reads TGTGCCAGCAGCGGGACTAGCGGGAGGGCCTTCAATGAGCAGTTCTTC. The V call is TRBV9, the J call TRBJ2-1; 15 nucleotides line up with TRBD2. Per the germline V gene, CDR1 is SGDLS and CDR2 is YYNGEE. J was trimmed by 6 bases and V by 3 bases; bases with no gene match: 4. The CDR3 is made up of 16 amino acids.